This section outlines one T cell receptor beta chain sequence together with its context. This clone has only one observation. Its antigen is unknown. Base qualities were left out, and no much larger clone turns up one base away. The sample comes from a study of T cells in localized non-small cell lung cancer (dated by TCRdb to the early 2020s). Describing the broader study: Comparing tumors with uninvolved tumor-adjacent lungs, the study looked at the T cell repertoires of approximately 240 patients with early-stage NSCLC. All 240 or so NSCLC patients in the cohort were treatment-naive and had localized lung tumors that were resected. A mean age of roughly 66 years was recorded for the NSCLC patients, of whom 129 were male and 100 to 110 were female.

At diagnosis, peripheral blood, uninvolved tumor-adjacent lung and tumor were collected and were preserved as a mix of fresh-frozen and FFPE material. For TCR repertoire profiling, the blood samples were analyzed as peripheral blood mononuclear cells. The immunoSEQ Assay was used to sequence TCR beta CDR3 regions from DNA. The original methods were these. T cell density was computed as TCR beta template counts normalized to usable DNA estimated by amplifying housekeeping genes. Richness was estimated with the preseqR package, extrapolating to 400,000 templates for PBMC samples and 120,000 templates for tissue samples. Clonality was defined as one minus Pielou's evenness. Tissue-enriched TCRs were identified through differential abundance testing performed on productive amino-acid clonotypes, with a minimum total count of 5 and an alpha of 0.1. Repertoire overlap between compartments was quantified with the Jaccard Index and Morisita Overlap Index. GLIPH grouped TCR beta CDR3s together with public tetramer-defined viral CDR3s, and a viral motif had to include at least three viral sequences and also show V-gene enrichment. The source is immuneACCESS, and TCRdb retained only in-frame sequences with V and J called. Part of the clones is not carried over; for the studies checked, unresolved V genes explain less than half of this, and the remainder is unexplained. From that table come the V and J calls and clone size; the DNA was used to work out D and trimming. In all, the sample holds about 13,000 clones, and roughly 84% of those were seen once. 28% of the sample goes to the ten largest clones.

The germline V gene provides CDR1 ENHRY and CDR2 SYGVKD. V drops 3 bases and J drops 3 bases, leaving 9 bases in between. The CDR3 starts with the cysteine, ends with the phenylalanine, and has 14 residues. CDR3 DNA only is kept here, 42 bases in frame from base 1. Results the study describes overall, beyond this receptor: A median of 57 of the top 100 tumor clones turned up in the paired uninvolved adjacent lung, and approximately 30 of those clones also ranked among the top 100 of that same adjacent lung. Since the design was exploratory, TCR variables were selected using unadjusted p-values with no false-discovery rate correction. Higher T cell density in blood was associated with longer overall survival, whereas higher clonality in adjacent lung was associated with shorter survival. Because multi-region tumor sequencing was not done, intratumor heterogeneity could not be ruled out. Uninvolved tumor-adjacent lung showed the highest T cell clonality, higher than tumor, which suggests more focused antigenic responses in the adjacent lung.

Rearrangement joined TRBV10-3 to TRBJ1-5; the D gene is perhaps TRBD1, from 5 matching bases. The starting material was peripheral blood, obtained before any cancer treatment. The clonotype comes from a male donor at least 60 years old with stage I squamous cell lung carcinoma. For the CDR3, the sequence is CAISETGNNQPQHF. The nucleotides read TGTGCCATCAGTGAAACAGGAAACAATCAGCCCCAGCATTTT.